This T cell receptor beta chain was captured in a study of T cells expressing NK-cell markers. Turning to the study itself: HCMV seropositivity characterized seven of the eight sequenced donors, and seronegativity one.

Libraries used 5'RACE template switching adding universal primer site and UMIs. TCRdb re-called the 5' RACE reads and catalogs CDR3 proteins one per entry, DNA excluded. The sample holds 350,000 to 400,000 distinct CDR3 sequences. The TCR was taken from a woman aged 50 to 60 in good health. Sequenced material: blood T cells: a sorted CD56 or NKG2C T cell subset, CD4+ or CD8+ T cells, or bulk PBMC T cells (not recorded which).

CDR3 amino acids: CASRGDYYSYEQYF. This sequence joins TRBV5-1 and TRBJ2-7; TCRdb reports TRBD2, a call that lacks DNA to check it against. The CDR3 is 14 amino acids. Germline loops: CDR1 SGHRS, CDR2 YFSETQ.